These 28 T cell receptor beta chains were all obtained from the same sample, sequenced in a study of T cell responses to AZD1222 COVID-19 vaccine. Generated by immunoSEQ multiplex PCR, the TCRdb table keeps only in-frame clones and is missing some. This table holds 150,000 to 200,000 clones, roughly 94% found once. The sample here was peripheral blood, taken 28 days after the second AZD1222 dose. The receptors were gathered from an adult who received the AZD1222 COVID-19 vaccine.

J is TRBJ1-2 and V is TRBV27; a weak D match, TRBD1 (6 bases). Trimming left V 8 bases short and J 3 bases short, with 13 bases between. Germline-derived CDR1 and CDR2 are MNHEY and SMNVEV (reference sequence). CDR3 length: 13 amino acids. The CDR3 reads CASGRGADYGYTF. CDR3 nucleotides: TGTGCCAGCGGCCGGGGGGCGGACTATGGCTACACCTTC.

The sample holds one count of this clone. The chain employs TRBV24-1 and TRBJ2-5; weak D call: TRBD1 (6 bases). The CDR3 is 15 amino acids. CDR1 KGHDR and CDR2 SFDVKD come from the germline V gene. V lost 5 bases, J lost 5 bases, and 17 bases lay in between. Written as DNA, the CDR3 is TGTGCCACCAGTGGCGGACAGCTTAAGGGGGAGACCCAGTACTTC. It encodes CATSGGQLKGETQYF.

This clone was seen only once. This chain joins TRBV29-1 and TRBJ1-1, with D hard to call. Looked up from germline, CDR1 is SQVTM and CDR2 is ANQGSEA. CDR3 length equals 12 residues. Trimming took 3 bases from V and 4 from J, leaving 9 bases between them. The CDR3 DNA is TGCAGCGTTGAGAGGACCGGCACTGAAGCTTTCTTT. It is translated as CSVERTGTEAFF.

The V gene is TRBV4-1, the J gene TRBJ2-7, with 8 positions matching TRBD1. The germline V gene has CDR1 MGHRA and CDR2 YSYEKL. Germline trimming cut 4 bases from V and 0 bases from J; bases unmatched to any gene: 8. The CDR3 has 16 amino acids. The CDR3 loop reads CASSRGTGRTSYEQYF. The CDR3 region has the DNA TGCGCCAGCAGCCGAGGGACAGGCAGGACCTCCTACGAGCAGTACTTC.

This chain links TRBV30 with TRBJ2-2, with 10 bases aligning to TRBD1. The CDR3 totals 14 residues. The V gene end was trimmed by 6 bases and the J gene end by 6 bases; junction bases not matched to a gene: 7. From germline, CDR1 is GTSNPN and CDR2 SVGIG (reference sequence). CDR3 protein: CACSSGTGAGELFF. CDR3 in DNA: TGTGCCTGTTCCTCCGGGACAGGGGCCGGGGAGCTGTTTTTT.

The rearrangement uses TRBV23-1 and TRBJ1-6; perhaps TRBD1 as D (6 bases). TRBV23-1 is recorded as an ORF, its role being uncertain. The ends were cut back, 3 bases at V and 1 base at J, with 25 bases in the middle. The CDR3 has 21 residues. This CDR3 reads CASSHQVSAIPQGSYNSPLHF. Written as DNA, the CDR3 is TGCGCCAGCAGTCACCAGGTTTCCGCGATCCCGCAGGGGTCCTATAATTCACCCCTCCACTTT.

V and J are TRBV7-9 and TRBJ2-2; the match to TRBD2 covers 14 bases. Germline values: CDR1 SEHNR, CDR2 FQNEAQ (reference sequence). V dropped 4 bases and J dropped 3; count of bases not matched to a gene: 4. The length of the CDR3 is 17 residues. The CDR3 coding sequence is TGTGCCAGCAGCTCCGAGACTAGCGGGAGGGACACCGGGGAGCTGTTTTTT. This translates into CASSSETSGRDTGELFF.

The gene calls are TRBV5-1 and TRBJ2-3; the D is unclear. Germline lookup yields CDR1 SGHRS and CDR2 YFSETQ. The V gene lost 4 bases and the J gene lost 1 base, with 7 bases spanning the gap. The length of the CDR3 is 13 residues. The CDR3 DNA reads as TGCGCCAGCAGCCGCGCCGGCACAGATACGCAGTATTTT. It is translated as CASSRAGTDTQYF.

The chain combines TRBV20-1 with TRBJ1-1, with D hard to call. The germline V gene encodes CDR1 DFQATT and CDR2 SNEGSKA (reference sequence). The CDR3 consists of 11 residues. V lost 2 bases, J lost 1 base, and 2 bases lay in between. The chain's CDR3 is CSARRNTEAFF. The CDR3 DNA is TGCAGTGCTAGAAGGAACACTGAAGCTTTCTTT.

The CDR3 region is CASSHGDLGSGADTQYF. The CDR3 coding sequence is TGCGCCAGCAGCCACGGGGACCTCGGGAGTGGGGCAGATACGCAGTATTTT. The chain is built from TRBV5-1 and TRBJ2-3, with a possible D match to TRBD2 (6 bases). Trimming took off 4 bases at V and 4 bases at J, with 22 bases between the two ends. CDR1 and CDR2 (germline): SGHRS, YFSETQ. CDR3 length: 17 residues.

The chain carries TRBV4-1 and TRBJ1-2; D unclear. The germline V gene encodes CDR1 MGHRA and CDR2 YSYEKL. Deletions cut 4 bases from V and 8 bases from J, with 20 bases between. This CDR3 is built from 15 residues. The CDR3 DNA reads as TGCGCCAGCAGCCGGTGGTCCGGGCCTATGAGGGGCTACACCTTC. Protein product: CASSRWSGPMRGYTF.

V gene TRBV5-4 combines with J gene TRBJ2-7; 8 bases map to TRBD1. This CDR3 region has 14 residues. Germline V gene sequence: CDR1 SGHNT, CDR2 YYREEE (reference sequence). Trimming took 4 bases from V and 5 from J; bases not matched to a gene: 8. The CDR3 is CASSQGAGLNEQYF. The CDR3 DNA is TGTGCCAGCAGCCAGGGGGCAGGGTTAAACGAGCAGTACTTC.

The chain recombines TRBV5-1 with TRBJ1-2; D ambiguous. The V and J ends lost 1 base and 2 bases respectively, with 6 bases between them. Looked up from germline, CDR1 is SGHRS and CDR2 is YFSETQ. The CDR3 extends over 13 amino acids. DNA of the CDR3: TGCGCCAGCAGCTTGATACAGAACTATGGCTACACCTTC. This translates into CASSLIQNYGYTF. Filled out from reference TRBV5-1 and TRBJ1-2, the complete variable domain reads KAGVTQTPRYLIKTRGQQVTLSCSPISGHRSVSWYQQTPGQGLQFLFEYFSETQRNKGNFPGRFSGRQFSNSRSEMNVSTLELGDSALYLCASSLIQNYGYTFGSGTRLTVV.

The chain is built from TRBV5-6 and TRBJ2-7; 8 bases are shared with TRBD1. The junction had 3 bases not matched to a gene; V was cut back by 4 bases and J by 3 bases. The CDR3 extends over 13 amino acids. Germline V gene lookup returns CDR1 SGHDT and CDR2 YYEEEE. CDR3 coding DNA: TGTGCCAGCAGCGCCGGACAGGGCTACGAGCAGTACTTC. It is translated as CASSAGQGYEQYF.

The rearrangement joins TRBV12-3 or TRBV12-4 to TRBJ2-1; 9 nucleotides agree with TRBD2. V lost 5 bases, J lost 15 bases, and 5 bases stayed unmatched. The CDR3 length is 11 residues. CDR3 nucleotides: TGTGCCAGCAGTGGTAGCGGGAGTCCGTTCTTC. It translates to CASSGSGSPFF.

This chain connects TRBV28 to TRBJ2-2; D is possibly TRBD1 or TRBD2 (5 bases each). The CDR3 totals 15 residues. CDR1 is MDHEN, CDR2 SYDVKM, per germline. V lost 4 bases and J 0 bases, leaving 9 bases between the germline ends. The CDR3 here is CASSYGTANTGELFF. CDR3 nucleotide sequence: TGTGCCAGCAGTTACGGGACGGCGAACACCGGGGAGCTGTTTTTT.

V is TRBV18 and J is TRBJ2-7, with no clear D. Germline values: CDR1 KGHSH, CDR2 LQKENI. The CDR3 spans 14 residues. V dropped 2 bases and J dropped 1 base, with 9 bases sitting between them. DNA of the CDR3: TGTGCCAGCTCACCAGAAGTGGAGTCCTACGAGCAGTACTTC. Its translation is CASSPEVESYEQYF. The full variable domain, with the rest looked up from reference TRBV18 and TRBJ2-7, is NAGVMQNPRHLVRRRGQEARLRCSPMKGHSHVYWYRQLPEEGLKFMVYLQKENIIDESGMPKERFSAEFPKEGPSILRIQQVVRGDSAAYFCASSPEVESYEQYFGPGTRLTVT.

The V gene is TRBV19, the J gene TRBJ1-4; D is uncertain. The CDR3 spans 14 residues. CDR1 is LNHDA, CDR2 SQIVND, per germline (reference sequence). V shed 4 bases and J shed 3 bases, with 9 bases lying between them. This chain's CDR3 is CASSSSPANEKLFF. In DNA, the CDR3 is TGTGCCAGTAGTAGCTCTCCAGCTAATGAAAAACTGTTTTTT.

The V call is TRBV25-1, the J call TRBJ2-7; 8 nucleotides match TRBD2. V shed 5 bases, J shed 0 bases, and the junction held 3 bases outside the gene matches. CDR3 length: 14 residues. Germline V gives CDR1 MGHDK, CDR2 SYGVNS. The DNA for the CDR3 is TGTGCCAGCAGTCTAGCGGGTGCCTCCTACGAGCAGTACTTC. Translating it yields CASSLAGASYEQYF.

The chain employs TRBV15 and TRBJ1-5; TRBD1 matches at 11 bases. The trim removed 0 bases at V and 5 bases at J, leaving 9 bases unmatched. CDR3 length: 18 residues. Per the germline V gene, CDR1 is LNHNV and CDR2 is YYDKDF (reference sequence). In nucleotides, the CDR3 is TGTGCCACCAGCAGAGATCGGGACAGGGGGTCTAACGATCAGCCCCAGCATTTT. Protein: CATSRDRDRGSNDQPQHF.

V is TRBV11-2 and J is TRBJ1-2; D is undetermined. In germline, CDR1 is SGHAT, CDR2 FQNNGV. The CDR3 is 15 amino acids. Deletions cut 5 bases from V and 8 bases from J, with 21 bases between. The CDR3 nucleotides read TGTGCCAGCAGCGCCTTCGGGCTCCCGGGAAGGGGCTACACCTTC. Translated, it gives CASSAFGLPGRGYTF.

The genes are TRBV7-9 and TRBJ1-3, with D possibly being TRBD1 (5 bases). This CDR3 has 17 amino acids. From germline, CDR1 is SEHNR and CDR2 FQNEAQ (reference sequence). Trimming removed 3 bases from V and 0 bases from J, with 15 bases in between. For the CDR3, the DNA is TGTGCCAGCAGCTTCAGGGCCTGGAGTGACTCTGGAAACACCATATATTTT. This codes for CASSFRAWSDSGNTIYF.

The rearrangement joins TRBV5-1 to TRBJ1-1; D ambiguous. The CDR3 is 13 amino acids. Looked up from germline, CDR1 is SGHRS and CDR2 is YFSETQ. Deletions cut 5 bases from V and 0 bases from J, with 8 bases between. CDR3 sequence (DNA): TGCGCCAGCAGTTCGGGAGTGAACACTGAAGCTTTCTTT. Translating gives CASSSGVNTEAFF.

J is TRBJ1-2 and V is TRBV9; D remains unclear. Trimming removed 3 bases at V and 4 bases at J, with 13 bases between. The CDR3 is 14 residues long. Germline loops: CDR1 SGDLS, CDR2 YYNGEE. CDR3 region: CASSGPPPAYGYTF. The CDR3 nucleotides are TGTGCCAGCAGCGGACCGCCCCCGGCCTATGGCTACACCTTC.

V usage is TRBV15 and J usage is TRBJ1-1, with a weak D call TRBD1 (6 bases). The CDR3 extends over 14 amino acids. CDR1 LNHNV and CDR2 YYDKDF come from the germline V gene (reference sequence). The ends were cut back, 0 bases at V and 10 bases at J, with 15 bases in the middle. CDR3 sequence: CATSRDSQQGGAFF. For the CDR3, the DNA is TGTGCCACCAGCAGAGATTCTCAACAGGGTGGAGCTTTCTTT. The entire variable domain, with the rest obtained from reference TRBV15 and TRBJ1-1, is as follows: DAMVIQNPRYQVTQFGKPVTLSCSQTLNHNVMYWYQQKSSQAPKLLFHYYDKDFNNEADTPDNFQSRRPNTSFCFLDIRSPGLGDTAMYLCATSRDSQQGGAFFGQGTRLTVV.

The chain uses TRBV6-5 and TRBJ2-3, with D perhaps matching TRBD2 (5 bases). V lost 6 bases, J lost 0 bases, and 7 bases lay in between. The germline V gene encodes CDR1 MNHEY and CDR2 SVGAGI. This CDR3 has 13 amino acids. The DNA for the CDR3 is TGTGCCAGCAGGCGGGTGAGCACAGATACGCAGTATTTT. It translates to CASRRVSTDTQYF.

The chain uses TRBV10-1 and TRBJ2-1; 7 bases are shared with TRBD2. Germline V gene data show CDR1 as WNHNN and CDR2 as SYGVQD (reference sequence). V lost 3 bases, J lost 5 bases, and 16 bases stayed unmatched. The CDR3 has 18 amino acids. Here the CDR3 reads CASSDFSPLTSRHNEQFF. DNA of the CDR3: TGCGCCAGCAGTGATTTTTCCCCTTTGACTAGCAGACACAATGAGCAGTTCTTC.

The CDR3 sequence is CASSLQEGLEQYF. The CDR3 nucleotides are TGTGCCAGCAGCTTACAGGAAGGGCTCGAGCAGTACTTC. J is TRBJ2-7 and V is TRBV7-9, with no clear D. The germline V gene has CDR1 SEHNR and CDR2 FQNEAQ (reference sequence). CDR3 length: 13 residues. V was trimmed by 2 bases and J by 6 bases, leaving 11 bases between them. Using reference TRBV7-9 and TRBJ2-7 for the parts outside the CDR3, the full variable domain is DTGVSQNPRHKITKRGQNVTFRCDPISEHNRLYWYRQTLGQGPEFLTYFQNEAQLEKSRLLSDRFSAERPKGSFSTLEIQRTEQGDSAMYLCASSLQEGLEQYFGPGTRLTVT.